The sequence of this T cell receptor beta chain was determined in a study of shared clonotypes between healthy human individuals. Study results and limitations: Compared with memory subsets, naive subsets generally had larger estimated richness.

Repertoires were generated with immunoSEQ multiplex PCR, while TCRdb's copy carries only in-frame clones and drops some. The sample has 950,000 to 1,100,000 clones; approximately 72% are singletons. V dropped 3 bases and J dropped 3 bases, with 12 bases sitting between them. Germline V gene lookup returns CDR1 SEHNR and CDR2 FQNEAQ (reference sequence). CDR3 size: 14 residues. Concerning this clone itself: The antigen remains undetermined.

The genes are TRBV7-9 and TRBJ2-7; no clear D. This clonotype was sampled from a man aged 18 to 35 in good health. Sequenced: memory CD4+ T cells sorted from blood. The subset denotes: CD45RA-negative fraction. This CDR3 is CASSFSQVLYEQYF. CDR3 bases: TGTGCCAGCAGCTTCTCCCAGGTCCTCTACGAGCAGTACTTC. Drawing the rest from reference TRBV7-9 and TRBJ2-7, the complete variable domain is DTGVSQNPRHKITKRGQNVTFRCDPISEHNRLYWYRQTLGQGPEFLTYFQNEAQLEKSRLLSDRFSAERPKGSFSTLEIQRTEQGDSAMYLCASSFSQVLYEQYFGPGTRLTVT.